The T cell receptor (beta chain) described here comes from a study of patients and donors after allogeneic stem cell transplantation. TCRdb called the RT-PCR reads again in MiXCR, with one record for every CDR3 protein. The sample records approximately 140,000 distinct CDR3 sequences, over 35% being singletons. There are a few counts of this clonotype. Sequences were obtained from blood, either unsorted or a sorted T cell fraction (not recorded which). The receptor was isolated from a human donor who was either an allogeneic HSCT recipient or a stem cell or donor lymphocyte infusion donor (not recorded which). It is not recorded whose cells these are; they may come from a transplant donor.

CDR3 sequence reads: CATSRDRLNYNSPLHF. The CDR3 coding sequence is TGTGCCACCAGCAGAGATAGGTTGAACTATAATTCACCCCTCCACTTT. V gene TRBV15 combines with J gene TRBJ1-6; D is ambiguous. V was cut by 0 bases and J by 3 bases, with 9 bases left in between. CDR1 is LNHNV, CDR2 YYDKDF, per germline (reference sequence). The CDR3 has 16 residues. Together with reference TRBV15 and TRBJ1-6, the CDR3 gives the full variable domain: DAMVIQNPRYQVTQFGKPVTLSCSQTLNHNVMYWYQQKSSQAPKLLFHYYDKDFNNEADTPDNFQSRRPNTSFCFLDIRSPGLGDTAMYLCATSRDRLNYNSPLHFGNGTRLTVT.